The present T cell receptor (beta chain) was sequenced within a study of blood T cell repertoires in COVID-19. Study at large: The samples span acute and convalescent COVID-19 from the United States, Italy and Spain.

In the original processing: Nucleated cell counts were estimated from reference gene primer amplification. TCRdb's copy holds only in-frame clones and misses some; the assay was immunoSEQ multiplex PCR. V and J calls and clone size are those listed in that table; D and trimming were worked out from the DNA. The table records over 200,000 clones, around 90% of them present only once. The receptor comes from a man between 60 and 75 years old who had recovered from COVID-19. The specimen was peripheral blood.

DNA for the CDR3: TGTGCCACCAGCAGCGAGGGACAGTTTTACAATGAGCAGTTCTTC. It specifies CATSSEGQFYNEQFF. The chain links TRBV15 to TRBJ2-1; 7 bases are a match to TRBD1. The J segment lost 4 bases and the V segment lost 3 bases, leaving 6 bases of the junction unmatched. Germline assignment: CDR1 LNHNV and CDR2 YYDKDF (reference sequence). The CDR3 extends over 15 amino acids.